The entry below describes one TCR beta chain. Its antigen is not known. This sample is part of a study of post-analysis software for immune sequencing data. Overall study: The cohort encompassed relapsing-remitting, secondary progressive and progressive-relapsing multiple sclerosis disease courses. Notes on the study in general: With TRBV5-6, TRBV5-1 and TRBV20-1 included, 5 or 6 TRBV segments were more frequent in patients than in controls. Compared against controls, patients with multiple sclerosis displayed significantly lower normalized Chao1 diversity. When the samples were clustered directly with F measure, those that had been prepared in the same batch showed strong co-clustering.

The length of the CDR3 is 14 residues. V lost 5 bases and J 3 bases, leaving 10 bases between the germline ends. The V gene's germline CDR1 is KGHDR and CDR2 SFDVKD. The authors incorporated unique molecular identifiers into the TCR beta cDNA libraries. Hundreds of thousands of cDNA molecules came from around 1 to 10 million T cells. One entry per CDR3 protein, called by TCRdb with MiXCR from the PCR reads. The profile shows about 770,000 distinct CDR3 sequences, about 45% of them singletons. The sample consisted of blood. The receptor comes from a girl aged 10 to 17 with multiple sclerosis. This rearrangement joins TRBV24-1 to TRBJ2-1; D is perhaps TRBD2 (5 bases). CDR3 region: CATSASHYYNEQFF. The CDR3 coding sequence is TGTGCCACCAGTGCTAGCCATTACTACAATGAGCAGTTCTTC.